This T cell receptor beta chain was recovered during a study of blood T cell repertoires in COVID-19. Study details: Samples representing acute and convalescent COVID-19 were sourced from the United States, Italy and Spain. Sample material is recorded as cDNA or gDNA derived from T cells, B-cell-depleted T cells, or PBMCs.

The CDR3 sequence is 15 residues long. The germline CDR1 and CDR2 sequences are SGHRS and YFSETQ. Trimming removed 4 bases from V and 2 bases from J; junction bases left unmatched: 7. Authors' data handling: Amplification from reference gene primers served as the basis for estimated nucleated cell counts. Profiling relied on immunoSEQ multiplex PCR, and the TCRdb table lists in-frame clones only, not all of them. The V and J calls and the clone size are those of that table, but D and trimming were determined from the DNA. The sample contains approximately 380,000 clones, 85% of which appear only once.

Sequenced input: peripheral blood. This receptor was obtained from a young woman with acute or convalescent COVID-19. The chain couples TRBV5-1 to TRBJ2-7, with 9 positions matching TRBD1. Here the CDR3 reads CASSPGTGIAYEQYF. In DNA form, the CDR3 reads TGCGCCAGCAGCCCCGGGACAGGGATCGCCTACGAGCAGTACTTC. Filled out from reference TRBV5-1 and TRBJ2-7, the complete variable domain reads KAGVTQTPRYLIKTRGQQVTLSCSPISGHRSVSWYQQTPGQGLQFLFEYFSETQRNKGNFPGRFSGRQFSNSRSEMNVSTLELGDSALYLCASSPGTGIAYEQYFGPGTRLTVT.